This TCR beta chain derives from a study of T cells expressing NK-cell markers. TCRdb reprocessed the 5' RACE reads and reports one entry per CDR3 protein, with no DNA. With about 460,000 distinct CDR3 sequences in the sample, the ten largest clones hold around 1.4%. Germline loops: CDR1 SGHRS, CDR2 YFSETQ. This CDR3 is 14 amino acids long. This receptor was obtained from a woman aged 45-65 years in good health. The material sequenced was blood T cells: a sorted CD56 or NKG2C T cell subset, CD4+ or CD8+ T cells, or bulk PBMC T cells (not recorded which). The gene calls are TRBV5-1 and TRBJ2-1; TCRdb designates TRBD2, a call that cannot be tested without DNA. The CDR3 sequence is CASSWTTDNNEQFF.